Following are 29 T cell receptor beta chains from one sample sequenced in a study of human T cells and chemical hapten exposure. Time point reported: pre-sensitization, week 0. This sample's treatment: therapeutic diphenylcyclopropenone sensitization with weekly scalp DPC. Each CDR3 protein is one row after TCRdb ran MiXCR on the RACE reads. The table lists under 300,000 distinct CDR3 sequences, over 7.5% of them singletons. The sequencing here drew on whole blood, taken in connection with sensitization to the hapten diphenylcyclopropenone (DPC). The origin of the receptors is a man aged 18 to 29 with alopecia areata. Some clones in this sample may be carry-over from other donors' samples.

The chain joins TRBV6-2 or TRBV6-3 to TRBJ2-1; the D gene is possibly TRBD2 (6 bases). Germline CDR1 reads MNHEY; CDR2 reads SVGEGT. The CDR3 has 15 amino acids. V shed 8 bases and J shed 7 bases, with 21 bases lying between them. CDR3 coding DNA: TGTGCCAGCTCACGCGAGCGGGTAGTTACAAATGAGCAGTTCTTC. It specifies CASSRERVVTNEQFF.

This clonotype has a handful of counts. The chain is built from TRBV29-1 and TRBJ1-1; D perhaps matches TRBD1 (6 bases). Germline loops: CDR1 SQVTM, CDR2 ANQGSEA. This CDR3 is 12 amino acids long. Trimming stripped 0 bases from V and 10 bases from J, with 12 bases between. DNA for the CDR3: TGCAGCGTTGAAGAGGGGGCGATCGGAGCTTTCTTT. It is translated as CSVEEGAIGAFF.

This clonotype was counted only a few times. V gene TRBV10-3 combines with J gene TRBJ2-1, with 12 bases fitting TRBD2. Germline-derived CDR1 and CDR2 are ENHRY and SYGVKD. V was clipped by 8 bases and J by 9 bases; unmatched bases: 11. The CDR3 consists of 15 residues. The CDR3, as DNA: TGTGCCATCCAGTTCTCTAGCGGGGGGGCCTCTGAGCAGTTCTTC. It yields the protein CAIQFSSGGASEQFF.

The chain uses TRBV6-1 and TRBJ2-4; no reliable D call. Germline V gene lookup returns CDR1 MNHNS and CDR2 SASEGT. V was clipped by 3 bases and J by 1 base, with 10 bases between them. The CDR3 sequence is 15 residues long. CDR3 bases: TGTGCCAGCAGTGATTATGTGCATGCCAAAAACATTCAGTACTTC. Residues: CASSDYVHAKNIQYF.

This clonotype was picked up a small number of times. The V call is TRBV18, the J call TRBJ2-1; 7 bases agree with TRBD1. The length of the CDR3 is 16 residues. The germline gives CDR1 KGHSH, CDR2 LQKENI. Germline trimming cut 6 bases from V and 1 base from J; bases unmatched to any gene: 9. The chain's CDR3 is CASSQGPGGSYNEQFF. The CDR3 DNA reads TGTGCCAGCTCCCAAGGGCCAGGGGGTTCCTACAATGAGCAGTTCTTC. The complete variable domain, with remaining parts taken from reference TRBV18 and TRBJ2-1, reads NAGVMQNPRHLVRRRGQEARLRCSPMKGHSHVYWYRQLPEEGLKFMVYLQKENIIDESGMPKERFSAEFPKEGPSILRIQQVVRGDSAAYFCASSQGPGGSYNEQFFGPGTRLTVL.

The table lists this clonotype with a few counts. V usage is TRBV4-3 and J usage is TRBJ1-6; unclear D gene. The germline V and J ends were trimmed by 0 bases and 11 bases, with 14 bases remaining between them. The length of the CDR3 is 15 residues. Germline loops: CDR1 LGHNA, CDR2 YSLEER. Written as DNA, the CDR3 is TGCGCCAGCAGCCAAGATTTCTTCCAGATAGCACCCCTCCACTTT. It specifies CASSQDFFQIAPLHF.

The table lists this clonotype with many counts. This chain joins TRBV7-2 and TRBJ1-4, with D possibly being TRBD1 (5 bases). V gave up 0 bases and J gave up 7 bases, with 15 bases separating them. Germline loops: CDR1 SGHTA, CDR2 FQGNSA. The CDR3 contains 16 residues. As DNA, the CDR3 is TGTGCCAGCAGCTTAGCGCGGGGGGAGAGGAGTGAAAAACTGTTTTTT. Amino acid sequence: CASSLARGERSEKLFF.

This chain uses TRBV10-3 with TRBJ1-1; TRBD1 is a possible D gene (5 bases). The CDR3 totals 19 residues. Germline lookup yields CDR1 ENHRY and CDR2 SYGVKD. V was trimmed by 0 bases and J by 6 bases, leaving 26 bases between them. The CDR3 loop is CAISESPPEAQGVRPEAFF. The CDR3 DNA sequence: TGTGCCATCAGTGAGTCCCCCCCCGAGGCCCAGGGCGTTAGGCCTGAAGCTTTCTTT.

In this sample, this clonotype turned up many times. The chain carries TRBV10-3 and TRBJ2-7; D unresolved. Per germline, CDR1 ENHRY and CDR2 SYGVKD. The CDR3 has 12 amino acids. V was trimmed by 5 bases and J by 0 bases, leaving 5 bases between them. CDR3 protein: CAISPSSYEQYF. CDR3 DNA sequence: TGTGCCATCAGTCCCAGCTCCTACGAGCAGTACTTC.

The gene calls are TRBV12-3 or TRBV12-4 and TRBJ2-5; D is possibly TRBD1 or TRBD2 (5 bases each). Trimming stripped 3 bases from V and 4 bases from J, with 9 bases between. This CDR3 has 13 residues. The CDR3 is CASSFWDGETQYF. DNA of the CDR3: TGTGCCAGCAGTTTTTGGGACGGAGAGACCCAGTACTTC.

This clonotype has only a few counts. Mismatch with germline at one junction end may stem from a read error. The CDR3 loop reads CSARVTNIQYF. DNA for the CDR3: TGCAGTGCCAGAGTCACAAACATTCAGTACTTC. The V gene is TRBV20-1, the J gene TRBJ2-4; no clear D gene. There are 11 residues in the CDR3. Germline V gene sequence: CDR1 DFQATT, CDR2 SNEGSKA (reference sequence).

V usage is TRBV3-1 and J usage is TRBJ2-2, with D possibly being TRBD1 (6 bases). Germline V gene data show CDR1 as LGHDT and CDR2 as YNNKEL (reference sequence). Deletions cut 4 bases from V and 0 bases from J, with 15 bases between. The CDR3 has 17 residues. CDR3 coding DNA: TGTGCCAGCAGCCCCATCGGACAGACCCCGAACACCGGGGAGCTGTTTTTT. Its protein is CASSPIGQTPNTGELFF.

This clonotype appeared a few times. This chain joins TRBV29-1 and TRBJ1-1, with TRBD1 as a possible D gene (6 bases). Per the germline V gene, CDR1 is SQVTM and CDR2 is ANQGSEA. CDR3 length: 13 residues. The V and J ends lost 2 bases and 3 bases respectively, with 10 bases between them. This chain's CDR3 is CSVEKGDYTEAFF. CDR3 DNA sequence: TGCAGCGTTGAAAAGGGGGACTACACTGAAGCTTTCTTT.

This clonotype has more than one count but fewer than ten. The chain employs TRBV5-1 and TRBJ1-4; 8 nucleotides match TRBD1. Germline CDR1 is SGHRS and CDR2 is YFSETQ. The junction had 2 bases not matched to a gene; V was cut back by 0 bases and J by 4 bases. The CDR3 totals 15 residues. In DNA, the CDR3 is TGCGCCAGCAGCTTGGGACAGGGGTATAATGAAAAACTGTTTTTT. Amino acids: CASSLGQGYNEKLFF. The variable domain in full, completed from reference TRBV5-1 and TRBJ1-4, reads KAGVTQTPRYLIKTRGQQVTLSCSPISGHRSVSWYQQTPGQGLQFLFEYFSETQRNKGNFPGRFSGRQFSNSRSEMNVSTLELGDSALYLCASSLGQGYNEKLFFGSGTQLSVL.

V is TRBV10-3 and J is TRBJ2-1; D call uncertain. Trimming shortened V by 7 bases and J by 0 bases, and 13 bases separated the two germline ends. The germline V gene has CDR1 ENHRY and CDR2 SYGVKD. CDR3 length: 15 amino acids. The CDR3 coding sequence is TGTGCCATCACTCGATCTTTGAGCTCCTACAATGAGCAGTTCTTC. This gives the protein CAITRSLSSYNEQFF.

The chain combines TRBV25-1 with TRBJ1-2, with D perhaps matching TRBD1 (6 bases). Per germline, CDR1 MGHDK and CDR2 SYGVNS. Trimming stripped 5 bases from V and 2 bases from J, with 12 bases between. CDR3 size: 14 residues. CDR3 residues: CASSWQGRNYGYTF. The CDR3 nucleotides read TGTGCCAGCAGTTGGCAGGGGCGGAACTATGGCTACACCTTC.

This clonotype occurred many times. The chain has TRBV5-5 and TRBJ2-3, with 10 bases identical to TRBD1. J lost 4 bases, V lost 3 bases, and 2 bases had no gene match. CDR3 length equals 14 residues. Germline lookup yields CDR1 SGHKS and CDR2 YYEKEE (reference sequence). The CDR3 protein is CASSWDRGPDTQYF. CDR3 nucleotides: TGTGCCAGCAGCTGGGACAGGGGCCCAGATACGCAGTATTTT.

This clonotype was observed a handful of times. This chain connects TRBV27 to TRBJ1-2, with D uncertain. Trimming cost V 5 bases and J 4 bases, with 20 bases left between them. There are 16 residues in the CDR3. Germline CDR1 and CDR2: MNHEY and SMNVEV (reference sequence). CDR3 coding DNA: TGTGCCAGCAGTCCCGGAACCATTTCCCCCCTCTATGGCTACACCTTC. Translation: CASSPGTISPLYGYTF.

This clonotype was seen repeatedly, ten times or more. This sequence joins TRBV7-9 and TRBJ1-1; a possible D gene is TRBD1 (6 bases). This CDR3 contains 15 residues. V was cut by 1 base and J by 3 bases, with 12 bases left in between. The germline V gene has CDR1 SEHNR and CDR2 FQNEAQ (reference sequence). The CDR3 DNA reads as TGTGCCAGCAGCTTAGGGGACCGGGGGCACACTGAAGCTTTCTTT. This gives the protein CASSLGDRGHTEAFF.

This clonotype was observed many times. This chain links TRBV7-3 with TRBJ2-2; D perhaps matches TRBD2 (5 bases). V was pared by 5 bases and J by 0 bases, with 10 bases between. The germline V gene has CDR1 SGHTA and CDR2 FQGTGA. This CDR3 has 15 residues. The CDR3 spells CASSPRTANTGELFF. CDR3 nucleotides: TGTGCCAGCAGCCCCCGGACTGCGAACACCGGGGAGCTGTTTTTT.

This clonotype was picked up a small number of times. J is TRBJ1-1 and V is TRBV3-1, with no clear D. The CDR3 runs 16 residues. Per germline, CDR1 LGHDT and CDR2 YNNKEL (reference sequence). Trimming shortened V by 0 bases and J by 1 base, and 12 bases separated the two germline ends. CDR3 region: CASSQEAGPWNTEAFF. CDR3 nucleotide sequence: TGTGCCAGCAGCCAAGAGGCAGGCCCTTGGAACACTGAAGCTTTCTTT.

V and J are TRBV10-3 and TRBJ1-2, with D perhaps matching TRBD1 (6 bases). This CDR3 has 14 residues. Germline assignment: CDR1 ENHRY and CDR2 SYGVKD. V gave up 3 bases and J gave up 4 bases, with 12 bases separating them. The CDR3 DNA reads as TGTGCCATCAGTGAACAAGGACAGACCTATGGCTACACCTTC. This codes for CAISEQGQTYGYTF.

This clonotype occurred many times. As DNA, the CDR3 is TGTGCCAGCAGCGTAGAGAAGGACCCTTATGAAAAACTGTTTTTT. This sequence encodes CASSVEKDPYEKLFF. The chain carries TRBV9 and TRBJ1-4, with D unclear. V was pared by 0 bases and J by 6 bases, with 12 bases between. Germline V CDR1 and CDR2: SGDLS, YYNGEE. The CDR3 has 15 amino acids.

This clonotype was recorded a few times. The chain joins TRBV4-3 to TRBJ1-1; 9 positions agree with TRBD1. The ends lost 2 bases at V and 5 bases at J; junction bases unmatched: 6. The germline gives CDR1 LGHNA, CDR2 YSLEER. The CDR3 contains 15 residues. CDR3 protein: CASSQIRQGVTEAFF. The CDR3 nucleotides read TGCGCCAGCAGCCAAATCCGACAGGGGGTGACTGAAGCTTTCTTT.

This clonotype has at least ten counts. The CDR3: CASSRTTGVTEAFF. The CDR3 DNA reads as TGTGCCAGCAGCCGAACGACTGGGGTAACTGAAGCTTTCTTT. V is TRBV14 and J is TRBJ1-1; no reliable D call. CDR1 and CDR2 (germline): SGHDN, FVKESK. V lost 4 bases, J lost 5 bases, and 14 bases lay in between. The CDR3 length is 14 residues.

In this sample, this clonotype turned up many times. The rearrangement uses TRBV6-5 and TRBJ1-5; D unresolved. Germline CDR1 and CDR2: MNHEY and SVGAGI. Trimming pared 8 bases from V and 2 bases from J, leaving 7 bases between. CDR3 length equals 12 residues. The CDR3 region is CASGVGNQPQHF. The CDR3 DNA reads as TGTGCCAGCGGGGTGGGCAATCAGCCCCAGCATTTT.

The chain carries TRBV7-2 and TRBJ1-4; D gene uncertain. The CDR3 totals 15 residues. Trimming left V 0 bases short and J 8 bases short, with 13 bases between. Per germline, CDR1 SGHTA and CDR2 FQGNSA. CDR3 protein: CASSLALGGEEKLFF. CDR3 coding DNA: TGTGCCAGCAGCTTAGCGCTGGGTGGGGAGGAAAAACTGTTTTTT.

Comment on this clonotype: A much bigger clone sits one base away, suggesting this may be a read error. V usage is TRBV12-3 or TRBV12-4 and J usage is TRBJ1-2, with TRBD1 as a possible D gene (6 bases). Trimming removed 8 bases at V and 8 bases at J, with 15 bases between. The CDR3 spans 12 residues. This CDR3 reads CASGQGPTGYTF. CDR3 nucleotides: TGTGCCAGCGGGCAGGGGCCGACAGGCTACACCTTC.

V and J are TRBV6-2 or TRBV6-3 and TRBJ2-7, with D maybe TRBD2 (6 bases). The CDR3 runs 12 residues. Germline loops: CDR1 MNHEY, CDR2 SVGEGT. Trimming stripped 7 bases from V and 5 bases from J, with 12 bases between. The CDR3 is CASNPGGDEQYF. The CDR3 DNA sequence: TGTGCCAGCAACCCTGGAGGGGACGAGCAGTACTTC.